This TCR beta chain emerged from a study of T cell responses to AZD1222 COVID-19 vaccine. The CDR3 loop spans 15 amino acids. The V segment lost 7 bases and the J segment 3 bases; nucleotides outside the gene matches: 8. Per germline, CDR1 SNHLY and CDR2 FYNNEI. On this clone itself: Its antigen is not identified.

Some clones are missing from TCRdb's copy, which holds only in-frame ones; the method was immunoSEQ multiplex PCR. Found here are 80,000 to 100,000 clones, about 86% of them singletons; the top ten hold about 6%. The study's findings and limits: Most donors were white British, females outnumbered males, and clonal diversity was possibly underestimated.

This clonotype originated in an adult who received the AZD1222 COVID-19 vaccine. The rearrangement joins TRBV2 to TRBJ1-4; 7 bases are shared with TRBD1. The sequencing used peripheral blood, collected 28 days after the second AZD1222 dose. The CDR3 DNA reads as TGTGCCAGCACCGGTGGAGGGGGCCCTAATGAAAAACTGTTTTTT. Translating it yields CASTGGGGPNEKLFF.